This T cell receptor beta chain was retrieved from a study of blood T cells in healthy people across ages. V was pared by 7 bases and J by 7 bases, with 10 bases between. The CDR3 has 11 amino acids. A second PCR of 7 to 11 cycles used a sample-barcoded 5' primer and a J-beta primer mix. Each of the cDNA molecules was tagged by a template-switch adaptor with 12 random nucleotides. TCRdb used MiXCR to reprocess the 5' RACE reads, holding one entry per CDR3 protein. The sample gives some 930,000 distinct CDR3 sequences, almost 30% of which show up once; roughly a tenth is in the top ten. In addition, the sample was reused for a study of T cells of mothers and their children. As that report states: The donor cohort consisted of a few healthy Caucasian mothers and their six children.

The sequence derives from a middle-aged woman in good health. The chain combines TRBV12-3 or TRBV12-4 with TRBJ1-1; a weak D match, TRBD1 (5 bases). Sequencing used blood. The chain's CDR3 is CASKRDFEAFF. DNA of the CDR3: TGTGCCAGCAAAAGGGACTTTGAAGCTTTCTTT.